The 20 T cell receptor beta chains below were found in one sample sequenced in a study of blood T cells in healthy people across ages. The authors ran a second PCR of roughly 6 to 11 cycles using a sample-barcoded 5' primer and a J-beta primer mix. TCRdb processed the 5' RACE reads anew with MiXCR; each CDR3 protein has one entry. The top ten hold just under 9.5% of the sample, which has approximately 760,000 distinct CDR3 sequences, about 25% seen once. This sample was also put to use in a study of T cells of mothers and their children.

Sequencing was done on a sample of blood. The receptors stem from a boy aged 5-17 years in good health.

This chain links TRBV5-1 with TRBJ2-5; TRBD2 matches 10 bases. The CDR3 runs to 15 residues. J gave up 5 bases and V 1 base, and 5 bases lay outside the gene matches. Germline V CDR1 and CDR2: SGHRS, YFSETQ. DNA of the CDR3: TGCGCCAGCAGCTTGCCAGCGGGAGGGGAGGAGACCCAGTACTTC. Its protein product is CASSLPAGGEETQYF.

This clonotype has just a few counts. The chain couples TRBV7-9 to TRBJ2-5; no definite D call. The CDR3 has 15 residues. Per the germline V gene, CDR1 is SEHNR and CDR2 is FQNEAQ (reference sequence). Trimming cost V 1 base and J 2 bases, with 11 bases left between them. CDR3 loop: CASSLVVADQETQYF. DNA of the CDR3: TGTGCCAGCAGCTTAGTTGTGGCTGATCAAGAGACCCAGTACTTC.

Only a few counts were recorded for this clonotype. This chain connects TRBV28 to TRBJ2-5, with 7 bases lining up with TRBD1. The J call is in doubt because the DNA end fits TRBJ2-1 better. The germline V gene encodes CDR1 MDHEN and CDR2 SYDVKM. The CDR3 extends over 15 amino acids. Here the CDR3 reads CASSFPDRARGEQFF. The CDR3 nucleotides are TGTGCCAGCAGTTTTCCCGACAGGGCGCGAGGGGAGCAGTTCTTC.

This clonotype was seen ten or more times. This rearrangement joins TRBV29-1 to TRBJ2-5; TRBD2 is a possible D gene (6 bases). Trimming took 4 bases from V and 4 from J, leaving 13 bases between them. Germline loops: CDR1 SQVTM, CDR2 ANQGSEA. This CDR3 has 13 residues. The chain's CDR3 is CSVVEGFAETQYF. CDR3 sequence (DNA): TGCAGCGTTGTGGAGGGGTTTGCAGAGACCCAGTACTTC.

CDR3 region: CASSGKGVGEQYF. The CDR3 bases are TGTGCCAGCAGCGGAAAGGGAGTGGGGGAGCAGTACTTC. The chain combines TRBV21-1 with TRBJ2-5; the table's D call TRBD1 went unverified against the DNA. TRBV21-1 is annotated as a pseudogene. This CDR3 region has 13 residues.

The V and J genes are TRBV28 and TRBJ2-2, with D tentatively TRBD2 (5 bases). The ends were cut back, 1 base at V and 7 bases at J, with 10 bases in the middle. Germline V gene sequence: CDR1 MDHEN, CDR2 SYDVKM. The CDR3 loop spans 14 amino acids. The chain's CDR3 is CASSLLRENGELFF. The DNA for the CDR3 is TGTGCCAGCAGTTTATTAAGGGAGAACGGGGAGCTGTTTTTT.

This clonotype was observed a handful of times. The CDR3 protein is CASSSQGAEQYF. Written as DNA, the CDR3 is TGTGCCAGCAGCTCGCAGGGGGCCGAGCAGTACTTC. The chain links TRBV13 to TRBJ2-7; TRBD1 aligns across 8 bases. This CDR3 spans 12 amino acids. V dropped 4 bases and J dropped 6; count of bases not matched to a gene: 2. Germline V CDR1 and CDR2: PRHDT, FYEKMQ (reference sequence). The full variable domain, its missing parts supplied by reference TRBV13 and TRBJ2-7, is AAGVIQSPRHLIKEKRETATLKCYPIPRHDTVYWYQQGPGQDPQFLISFYEKMQSDKGSIPDRFSAQQFSDYHSELNMSSLELGDSALYFCASSSQGAEQYFGPGTRLTVT.

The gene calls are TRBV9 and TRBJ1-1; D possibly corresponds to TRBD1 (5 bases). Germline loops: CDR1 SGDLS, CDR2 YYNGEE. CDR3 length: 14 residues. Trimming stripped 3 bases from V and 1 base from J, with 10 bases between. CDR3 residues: CASSATDRNTEAFF. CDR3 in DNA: TGTGCCAGCAGCGCGACAGACAGGAACACTGAAGCTTTCTTT.

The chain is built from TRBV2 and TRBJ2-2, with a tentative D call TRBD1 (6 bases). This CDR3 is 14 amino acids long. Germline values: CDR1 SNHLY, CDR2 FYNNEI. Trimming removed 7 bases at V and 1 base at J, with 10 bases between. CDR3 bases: TGTGCCAGCACCGACAGGAAGAACACCGGGGAGCTGTTTTTT. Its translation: CASTDRKNTGELFF.

The CDR3 is CASSFPAEDQETQYF. DNA for the CDR3: TGTGCCAGCAGTTTTCCTGCAGAGGACCAAGAGACCCAGTACTTC. The chain combines TRBV28 with TRBJ2-5; no definite D call. This CDR3 contains 15 residues. Germline V gives CDR1 MDHEN, CDR2 SYDVKM. Trimming left V 3 bases short and J 0 bases short, with 11 bases between. Filled out from reference TRBV28 and TRBJ2-5, the complete variable domain reads DVKVTQSSRYLVKRTGEKVFLECVQDMDHENMFWYRQDPGLGLRLIYFSYDVKMKEKGDIPEGYSVSREKKERFSLILESASTNQTSMYLCASSFPAEDQETQYFGPGTRLLVL.

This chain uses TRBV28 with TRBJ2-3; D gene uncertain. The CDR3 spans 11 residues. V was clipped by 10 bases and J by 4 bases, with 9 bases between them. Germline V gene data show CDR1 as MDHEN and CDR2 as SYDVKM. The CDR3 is CATLASDTQYF. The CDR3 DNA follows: TGTGCCACCCTTGCTTCAGATACGCAGTATTTT.

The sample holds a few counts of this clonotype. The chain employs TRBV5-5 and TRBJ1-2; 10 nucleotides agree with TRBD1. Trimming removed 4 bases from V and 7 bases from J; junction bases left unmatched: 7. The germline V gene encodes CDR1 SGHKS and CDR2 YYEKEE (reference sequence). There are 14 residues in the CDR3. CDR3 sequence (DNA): TGTGCCAGCAGCCCCCTTGGGACAGGGGCTGGCTACACCTTC. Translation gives CASSPLGTGAGYTF.

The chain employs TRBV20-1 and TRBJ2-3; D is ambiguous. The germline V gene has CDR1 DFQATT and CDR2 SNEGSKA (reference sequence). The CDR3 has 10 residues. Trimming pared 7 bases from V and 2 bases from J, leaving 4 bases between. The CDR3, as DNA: TGCAGTGTTCCCACAGATACGCAGTATTTT. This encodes CSVPTDTQYF.

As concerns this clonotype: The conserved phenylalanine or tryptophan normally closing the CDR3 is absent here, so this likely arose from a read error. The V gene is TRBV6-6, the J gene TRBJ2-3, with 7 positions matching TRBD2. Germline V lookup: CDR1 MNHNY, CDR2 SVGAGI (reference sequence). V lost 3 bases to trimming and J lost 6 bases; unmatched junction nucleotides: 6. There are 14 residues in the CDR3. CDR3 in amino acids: CASSYGGGMDTQYL. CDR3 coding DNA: TGTGCCAGCAGTTATGGGGGGGGAATGGATACGCAGTATCTT.

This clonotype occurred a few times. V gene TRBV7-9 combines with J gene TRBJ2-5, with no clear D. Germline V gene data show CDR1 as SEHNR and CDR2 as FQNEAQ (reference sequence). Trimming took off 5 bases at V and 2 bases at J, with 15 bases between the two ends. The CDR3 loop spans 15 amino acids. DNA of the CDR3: TGTGCCAGCAGCGCACGAGAGGTCCAACAAGAGACCCAGTACTTC. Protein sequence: CASSAREVQQETQYF. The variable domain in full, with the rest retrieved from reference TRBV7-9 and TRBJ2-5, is DTGVSQNPRHKITKRGQNVTFRCDPISEHNRLYWYRQTLGQGPEFLTYFQNEAQLEKSRLLSDRFSAERPKGSFSTLEIQRTEQGDSAMYLCASSAREVQQETQYFGPGTRLLVL.

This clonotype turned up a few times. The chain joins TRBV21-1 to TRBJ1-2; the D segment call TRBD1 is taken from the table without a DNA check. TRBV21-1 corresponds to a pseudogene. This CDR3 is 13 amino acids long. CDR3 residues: CASPGVPDYGYTF. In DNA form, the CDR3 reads TGTGCCAGCCCTGGGGTTCCCGACTATGGCTACACCTTC.

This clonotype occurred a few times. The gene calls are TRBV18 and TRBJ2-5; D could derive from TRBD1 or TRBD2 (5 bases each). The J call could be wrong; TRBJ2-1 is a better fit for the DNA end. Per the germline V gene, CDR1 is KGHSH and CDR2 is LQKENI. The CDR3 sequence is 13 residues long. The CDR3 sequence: CASSSRDPNEQFF. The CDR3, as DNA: TGTGCCAGCTCATCCCGGGACCCCAATGAGCAGTTCTTC.

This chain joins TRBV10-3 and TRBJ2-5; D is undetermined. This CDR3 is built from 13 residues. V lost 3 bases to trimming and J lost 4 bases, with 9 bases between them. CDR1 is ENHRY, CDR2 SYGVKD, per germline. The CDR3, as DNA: TGTGCCATCAGTGAAAATTTAGGAGAGACCCAGTACTTC. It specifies CAISENLGETQYF.

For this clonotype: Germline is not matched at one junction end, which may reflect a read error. CDR3 DNA: TGTGCCAGCAGCCCCACGGGAGCGGGAGTAAGCAATAAGCAGTTCTTC. Encoded protein: CASSPTGAGVSNKQFF. The chain employs TRBV7-3 and TRBJ2-1; the match to TRBD2 covers 8 bases. The CDR3 is 16 amino acids. Germline V gene lookup returns CDR1 SGHTA and CDR2 FQGTGA. Full variable domain (outside the CDR3, taken from reference TRBV7-3 and TRBJ2-1): GAGVSQTPSNKVTEKGKYVELRCDPISGHTALYWYRQSLGQGPEFLIYFQGTGAADDSGLPNDRFFAVRPEGSVSTLKIQRTERGDSAVYLCASSPTGAGVSNKQFFGPGTRLTVL.

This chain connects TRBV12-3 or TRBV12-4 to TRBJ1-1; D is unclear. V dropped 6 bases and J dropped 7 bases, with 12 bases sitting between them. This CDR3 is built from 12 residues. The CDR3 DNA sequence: TGTGCCAGCAGCTGGGCCGGGGATGAAGCTTTCTTT. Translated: CASSWAGDEAFF.